This entry describes one T cell receptor (beta chain). Its antigen is unknown. These data come from a study of identical twins. TCRdb analysed the 5' RACE reads with MiXCR anew, one entry per CDR3 protein. The data show 690,000 or so distinct CDR3 sequences, with less than 10% seen just once and 0.75% to 1% held by the top ten. Findings and caveats of the study: An excess of low generation probability was shown by twin-shared out-of-frame alpha sequences. The study found weaker excess twin sharing in beta out-of-frame sequences.

The CDR3 has 15 residues. The V and J ends lost 0 bases and 5 bases respectively, with 14 bases between them. Germline CDR1 and CDR2: SGHRS and YFSETQ. These data were also reused for a study on yellow fever vaccine responses in identical twins.

This TCR derives from a woman younger than 35 in good health. Sequenced material: PBMCs. J is TRBJ2-5 and V is TRBV5-1; maybe TRBD2 (6 bases). The CDR3 reads CASSLGLGGPETQYF. DNA for the CDR3: TGCGCCAGCAGCTTGGGACTAGGAGGTCCTGAGACCCAGTACTTC. Combining the CDR3 with reference TRBV5-1 and TRBJ2-5 gives the whole variable domain KAGVTQTPRYLIKTRGQQVTLSCSPISGHRSVSWYQQTPGQGLQFLFEYFSETQRNKGNFPGRFSGRQFSNSRSEMNVSTLELGDSALYLCASSLGLGGPETQYFGPGTRLLVL.